The 17 T cell receptor beta chains given below trace back to one sample, sequenced in a study of Graves' ophthalmopathy and Graves' hyperthyroidism. RNA transcripts provided the template for amplifying TCR beta CDR3 regions. HTBI primers served in a first-round RT-PCR, which a second-round multiplex PCR followed. TCRdb re-analysed the multiplex PCR reads in MiXCR, keeping a single row per CDR3 protein. The sample carries about 340,000 distinct CDR3 sequences, roughly a sixth recorded once. The material sequenced was peripheral blood. These receptors were taken from an adult man with Graves' ophthalmopathy.

This clonotype was observed at least ten times. The chain recombines TRBV13 with TRBJ1-2; D uncertain. The CDR3 spans 12 residues. V lost 4 bases, J lost 7 bases, and 10 bases lay in between. Germline V gene lookup returns CDR1 PRHDT and CDR2 FYEKMQ (reference sequence). CDR3 DNA: TGTGCCAGCAGCTCCCTGGACGGTGGCTACACCTTC. Translation gives CASSSLDGGYTF.

This clonotype has ten or more counts. This chain connects TRBV12-3 or TRBV12-4 to TRBJ2-7; D might be TRBD1 or TRBD2, each matching 5 bases. Trimming stripped 4 bases from V and 1 base from J, with 20 bases between. This CDR3 comprises 17 residues. The CDR3 DNA is TGTGCCAGCAGTTCGGGGTCCCACAGGTCAAGGTCCTACGAGCAGTACTTC. Amino acids: CASSSGSHRSRSYEQYF.

In this sample, this clonotype turned up many times. The V gene is TRBV6-5, the J gene TRBJ1-2; maybe TRBD1 (6 bases). Germline assignment: CDR1 MNHEY and CDR2 SVGAGI. This CDR3 is built from 12 residues. V was pared by 5 bases and J by 8 bases, with 12 bases between. Here the CDR3 reads CASSIRGDGYTF. CDR3 sequence (DNA): TGTGCCAGCAGTATCAGGGGTGACGGCTACACCTTC.

This clonotype has at least ten counts. This chain joins TRBV7-9 and TRBJ1-1, with TRBD1 as a possible D gene (5 bases). V dropped 5 bases and J dropped 4 bases, with 11 bases sitting between them. This CDR3 contains 13 residues. In germline, CDR1 is SEHNR, CDR2 FQNEAQ (reference sequence). CDR3 DNA: TGTGCCAGCAGCGGGGACTTGGTCACTGAAGCTTTCTTT. This codes for CASSGDLVTEAFF.

This clonotype has ten or more counts. The rearrangement uses TRBV19 and TRBJ1-5; D is uncertain. Germline V gene data show CDR1 as LNHDA and CDR2 as SQIVND (reference sequence). This CDR3 is built from 13 residues. The germline V and J ends were trimmed by 7 bases and 5 bases, with 12 bases remaining between them. CDR3 sequence (DNA): TGTGCCAGTACCGTTAGCGGGTATCAGCCCCAGCATTTT. This encodes CASTVSGYQPQHF.

This clonotype was observed at least ten times. The J gene is TRBJ2-7, the V gene TRBV7-9; either TRBD1 or TRBD2 may supply D (5 bases each). V was clipped by 5 bases and J by 7 bases, with 18 bases between them. The CDR3 contains 14 residues. Germline-derived CDR1 and CDR2 are SEHNR and FQNEAQ (reference sequence). The CDR3, as DNA: TGTGCCAGCAGCCCCCCATGGGGGTCGGGGGAGCAGTACTTC. It is translated as CASSPPWGSGEQYF.

This clonotype was seen at least ten times. V gene TRBV7-6 combines with J gene TRBJ1-2, with a possible D match to TRBD1 (5 bases). This CDR3 region has 16 residues. The V end was cut by 5 bases, the J end by 6 bases, with 22 bases between. CDR1 SGHVS and CDR2 FNYEAQ come from the germline V gene. CDR3 sequence (DNA): TGTGCCAGCAGCCCTAGAGGCTCCGTGACGGGGGATGGCTACACCTTC. Translated: CASSPRGSVTGDGYTF.

This clonotype has a count of ten or more. This chain joins TRBV28 and TRBJ2-7; D is unclear. The CDR3 has 12 amino acids. The V end lost 5 bases, the J end lost 6 bases, and 11 bases lay between the germline ends. From germline, CDR1 is MDHEN and CDR2 SYDVKM. The CDR3 bases are TGTGCCAGCAGTACGGTGGAACGCGAGCAGTACTTC. As protein: CASSTVEREQYF. The variable domain in full, completed from reference TRBV28 and TRBJ2-7, reads DVKVTQSSRYLVKRTGEKVFLECVQDMDHENMFWYRQDPGLGLRLIYFSYDVKMKEKGDIPEGYSVSREKKERFSLILESASTNQTSMYLCASSTVEREQYFGPGTRLTVT.

The rearrangement joins TRBV6-1 to TRBJ2-7; 9 bases line up with TRBD2. The CDR3 extends over 15 amino acids. The trim removed 6 bases at V and 3 bases at J, leaving 9 bases unmatched. The germline CDR1 and CDR2 sequences are MNHNS and SASEGT. CDR3 loop: CASSSPGLANYEQYF. In DNA, the CDR3 is TGTGCCAGCAGCTCGCCCGGACTAGCGAACTACGAGCAGTACTTC.

Many counts were recorded for this clonotype. V gene TRBV30 combines with J gene TRBJ1-1, with D maybe TRBD1 (5 bases). Germline CDR1 is GTSNPN and CDR2 is SVGIG (reference sequence). The CDR3 loop spans 13 amino acids. The germline V and J ends were trimmed by 3 bases and 1 base, with 9 bases remaining between them. The CDR3 nucleotides read TGTGCCTGGAGATCAGGGACGAACACTGAAGCTTTCTTT. It specifies CAWRSGTNTEAFF. The full variable domain, rest sourced from reference TRBV30 and TRBJ1-1, is SQTIHQWPATLVQPVGSPLSLECTVEGTSNPNLYWYRQAAGRGLQLLFYSVGIGQISSEVPQNLSASRPQDRQFILSSKKLLLSDSGFYLCAWRSGTNTEAFFGQGTRLTVV.

In the case of this clonotype: One junction end does not reproduce the germline sequence, and a read error may be involved. The V call is TRBV6-1, the J call TRBJ2-7; D remains ambiguous. Germline V gene data show CDR1 as MNHNS and CDR2 as SASEGT. The CDR3 has 13 residues. CDR3 in amino acids: CATSGEGTYEQYF. Here the CDR3 DNA reads TGTGCCACCAGTGGGGAAGGGACCTACGAGCAGTACTTC.

The gene calls are TRBV4-3 and TRBJ2-5; a weak D match, TRBD1 (5 bases). The germline CDR1 and CDR2 sequences are LGHNA and YSLEER. V was cut by 0 bases and J by 7 bases, with 18 bases left in between. This CDR3 spans 16 amino acids. This CDR3 reads CASSQESRAAGGTQYF. CDR3 nucleotide sequence: TGCGCCAGCAGCCAAGAATCCAGGGCTGCCGGTGGGACCCAGTACTTC.

This clonotype was seen many times. The chain uses TRBV20-1 and TRBJ1-5; D is undetermined. V was cut by 3 bases and J by 3 bases, with 15 bases left in between. The germline gives CDR1 DFQATT, CDR2 SNEGSKA (reference sequence). The CDR3 contains 15 residues. CDR3 in amino acids: CSARVQTDDNQPQHF. CDR3 sequence (DNA): TGCAGTGCTAGGGTTCAGACGGATGACAATCAGCCCCAGCATTTT.

Many counts were recorded for this clonotype. The chain carries TRBV6-1 and TRBJ2-7; 8 nucleotides agree with TRBD1. V lost 6 bases to trimming and J lost 7 bases; unmatched junction nucleotides: 11. The CDR3 runs to 14 residues. Looked up from germline, CDR1 is MNHNS and CDR2 is SASEGT. CDR3 DNA: TGTGCCAGCAGCCCCAGGGGGCAGGGGTATGAGCAGTACTTC. It specifies CASSPRGQGYEQYF.

Ten or more counts support this clonotype. V is TRBV27 and J is TRBJ1-1; 10 positions agree with TRBD1. J lost 3 bases, V lost 3 bases, and 4 bases had no gene match. Germline V gives CDR1 MNHEY, CDR2 SMNVEV (reference sequence). The CDR3 is 15 residues long. The CDR3 region is CASSFRDRGYTEAFF. DNA for the CDR3: TGTGCCAGCAGTTTTCGGGACAGGGGTTACACTGAAGCTTTCTTT.

Ten or more counts support this clonotype. The chain is built from TRBV5-1 and TRBJ2-7; D remains unclear. The CDR3 runs to 14 residues. V was clipped by 0 bases and J by 0 bases, with 7 bases between them. Germline loops: CDR1 SGHRS, CDR2 YFSETQ. The CDR3 DNA reads TGCGCCAGCAGCTTGGGTCAGCTCTCCTACGAGCAGTACTTC. Protein sequence: CASSLGQLSYEQYF.

This clonotype was seen many times. The J gene is TRBJ2-7, the V gene TRBV6-5; TRBD1 aligns across 8 bases. The CDR3 runs 16 residues. Germline V gene sequence: CDR1 MNHEY, CDR2 SVGAGI. With V trimmed by 2 bases and J by 0 bases, 6 bases remained unmatched. The CDR3 bases are TGTGCCAGCAGTTACGACCAGGGGGCAACCTCCTACGAGCAGTACTTC. Translation: CASSYDQGATSYEQYF.